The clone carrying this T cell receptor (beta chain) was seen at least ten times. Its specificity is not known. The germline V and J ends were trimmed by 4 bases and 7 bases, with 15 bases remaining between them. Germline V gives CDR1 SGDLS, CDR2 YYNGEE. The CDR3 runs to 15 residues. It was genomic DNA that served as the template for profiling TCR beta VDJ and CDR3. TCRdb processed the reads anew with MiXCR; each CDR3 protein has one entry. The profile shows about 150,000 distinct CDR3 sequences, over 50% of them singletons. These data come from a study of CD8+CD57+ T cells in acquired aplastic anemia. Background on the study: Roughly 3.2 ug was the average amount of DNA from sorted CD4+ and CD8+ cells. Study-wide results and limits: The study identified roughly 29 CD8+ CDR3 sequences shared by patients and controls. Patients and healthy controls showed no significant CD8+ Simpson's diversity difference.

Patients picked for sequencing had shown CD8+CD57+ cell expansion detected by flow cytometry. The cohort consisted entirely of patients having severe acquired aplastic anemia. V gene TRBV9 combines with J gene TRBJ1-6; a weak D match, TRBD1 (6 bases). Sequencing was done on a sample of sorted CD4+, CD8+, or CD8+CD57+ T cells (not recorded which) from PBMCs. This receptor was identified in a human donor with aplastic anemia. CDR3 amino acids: CASSPMGAPNSPLHF. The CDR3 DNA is TGTGCCAGCAGCCCCATGGGGGCGCCCAATTCACCCCTCCACTTT.